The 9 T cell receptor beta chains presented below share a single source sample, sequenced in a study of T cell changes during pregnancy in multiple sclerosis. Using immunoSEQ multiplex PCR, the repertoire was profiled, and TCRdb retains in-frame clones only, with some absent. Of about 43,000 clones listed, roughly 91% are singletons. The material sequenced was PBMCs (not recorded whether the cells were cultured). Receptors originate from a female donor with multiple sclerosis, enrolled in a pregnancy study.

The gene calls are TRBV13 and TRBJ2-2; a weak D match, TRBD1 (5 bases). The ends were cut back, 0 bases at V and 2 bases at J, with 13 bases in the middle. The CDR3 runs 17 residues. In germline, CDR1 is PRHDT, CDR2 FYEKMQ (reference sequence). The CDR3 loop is CASSLGQAYVNTGELFF. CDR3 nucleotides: TGTGCCAGCAGCTTAGGACAGGCTTACGTTAACACCGGGGAGCTGTTTTTT.

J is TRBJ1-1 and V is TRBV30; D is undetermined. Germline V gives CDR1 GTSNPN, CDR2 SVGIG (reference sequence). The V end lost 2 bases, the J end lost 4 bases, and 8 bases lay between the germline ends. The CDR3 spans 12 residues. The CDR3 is CAWSRAGTEAFF. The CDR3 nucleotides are TGTGCCTGGAGTCGGGCTGGCACTGAAGCTTTCTTT.

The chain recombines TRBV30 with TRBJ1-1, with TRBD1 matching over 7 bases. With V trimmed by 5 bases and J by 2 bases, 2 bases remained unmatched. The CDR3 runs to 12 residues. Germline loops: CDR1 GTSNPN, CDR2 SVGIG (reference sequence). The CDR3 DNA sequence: TGTGCCTGGGACAGGGTAAACACTGAAGCTTTCTTT. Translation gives CAWDRVNTEAFF.

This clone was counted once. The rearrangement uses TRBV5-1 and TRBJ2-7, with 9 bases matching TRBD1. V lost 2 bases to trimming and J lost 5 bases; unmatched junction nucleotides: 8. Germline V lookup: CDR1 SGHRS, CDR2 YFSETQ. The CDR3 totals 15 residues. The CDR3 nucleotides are TGCGCCAGCAGCTTAGTGGGACAGGGTGTCCACGAGCAGTACTTC. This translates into CASSLVGQGVHEQYF.

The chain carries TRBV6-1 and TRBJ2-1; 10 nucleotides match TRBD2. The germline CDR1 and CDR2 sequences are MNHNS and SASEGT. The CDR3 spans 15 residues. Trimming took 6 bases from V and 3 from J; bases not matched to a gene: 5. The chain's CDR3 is CASSEREGDYNEQFF. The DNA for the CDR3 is TGTGCCAGCAGCGAGCGGGAGGGAGACTACAATGAGCAGTTCTTC.

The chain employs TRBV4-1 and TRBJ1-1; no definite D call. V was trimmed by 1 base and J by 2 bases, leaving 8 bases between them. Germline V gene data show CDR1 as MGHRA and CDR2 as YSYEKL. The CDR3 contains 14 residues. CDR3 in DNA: TGCGCCAGCAGCCAAGTCGGCGGTAACACTGAAGCTTTCTTT. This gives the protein CASSQVGGNTEAFF.

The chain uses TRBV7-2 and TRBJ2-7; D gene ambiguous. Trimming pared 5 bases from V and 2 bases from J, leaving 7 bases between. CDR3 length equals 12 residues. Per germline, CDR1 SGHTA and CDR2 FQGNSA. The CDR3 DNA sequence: TGTGCCAGCAGCGCTCTAACCTACGAGCAGTACTTC. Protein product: CASSALTYEQYF.

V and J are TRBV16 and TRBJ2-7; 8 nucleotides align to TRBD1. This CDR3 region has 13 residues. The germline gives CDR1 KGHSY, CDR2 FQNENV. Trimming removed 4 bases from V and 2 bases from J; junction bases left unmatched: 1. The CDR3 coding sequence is TGTGCCAGCAGCCCGGACAGGGCCTACGAGCAGTACTTC. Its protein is CASSPDRAYEQYF.

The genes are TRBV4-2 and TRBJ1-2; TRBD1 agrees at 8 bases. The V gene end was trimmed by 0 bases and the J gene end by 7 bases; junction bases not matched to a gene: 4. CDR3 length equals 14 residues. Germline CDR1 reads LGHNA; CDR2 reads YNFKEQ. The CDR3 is CASSQETGGGGYTF. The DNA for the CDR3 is TGTGCCAGCAGCCAAGAAACAGGGGGGGGTGGCTACACCTTC.